In this sample, the clone carrying this T cell receptor (beta chain) turned up a few times. Antigen specificity is unknown. V lost 7 bases and J 5 bases, leaving 17 bases between the germline ends. CDR1 and CDR2 from the germline V gene are SNHLY and FYNNEI. The CDR3 runs to 15 residues. TCRdb re-called the reads with MiXCR, one entry per CDR3 protein. Of 700,000 to 950,000 distinct CDR3 sequences detected, 32% appear once; the ten largest clones hold roughly 12%. The data derive from a study of T cell repertoires in cytomegalovirus infection. As for the study in general: CMV infection and matching HLA type were both indicated by public TCR beta signatures.

General study points: HLA-C-restricted CMV clonotypes gave the most frequent clonotype in two of eight donors. Using cumulative public TCR beta family frequency, the authors identified those who carried CMV together with the relevant HLA.

The sequence was collected from a human donor in good health (CMV status not recorded). Some clones in this sample may be carry-over from other donors' samples. The J gene is TRBJ2-2, the V gene TRBV2; a possible D gene is TRBD2 (5 bases). Here the sequenced sample was cultured CD8+ T cells from PBMCs, taken from culture after CMV antigen stimulation. The CDR3 coding sequence is TGTGCCAGCACCGAGGACTCCCTGGTGACCGGGGAGCTGTTTTTT. This codes for CASTEDSLVTGELFF.